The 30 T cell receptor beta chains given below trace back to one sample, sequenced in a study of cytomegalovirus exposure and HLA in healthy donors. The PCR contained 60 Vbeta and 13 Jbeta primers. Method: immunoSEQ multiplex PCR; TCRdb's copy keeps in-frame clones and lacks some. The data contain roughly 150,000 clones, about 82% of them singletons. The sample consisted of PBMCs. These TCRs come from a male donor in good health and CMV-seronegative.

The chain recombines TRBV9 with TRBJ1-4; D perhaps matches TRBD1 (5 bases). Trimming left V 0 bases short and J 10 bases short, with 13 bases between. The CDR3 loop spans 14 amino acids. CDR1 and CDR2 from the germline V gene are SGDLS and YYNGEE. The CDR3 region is CASSVDRGAVKLFF. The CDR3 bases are TGTGCCAGCAGCGTAGACCGCGGGGCCGTAAAACTGTTTTTT.

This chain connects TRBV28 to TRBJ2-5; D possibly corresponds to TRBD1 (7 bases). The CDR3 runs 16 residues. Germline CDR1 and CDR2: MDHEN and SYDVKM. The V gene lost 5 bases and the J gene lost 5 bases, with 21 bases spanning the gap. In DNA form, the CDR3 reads TGTGCCAGCAGTCTCCGACAGGGAGGTGGGCTTGAGACCCAGTACTTC. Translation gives CASSLRQGGGLETQYF.

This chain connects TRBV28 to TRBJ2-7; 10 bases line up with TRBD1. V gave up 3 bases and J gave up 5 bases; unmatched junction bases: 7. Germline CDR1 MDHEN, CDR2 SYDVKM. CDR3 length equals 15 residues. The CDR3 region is CASSFPGQGVDEQYF. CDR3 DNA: TGTGCCAGCAGTTTCCCTGGACAGGGGGTGGACGAGCAGTACTTC.

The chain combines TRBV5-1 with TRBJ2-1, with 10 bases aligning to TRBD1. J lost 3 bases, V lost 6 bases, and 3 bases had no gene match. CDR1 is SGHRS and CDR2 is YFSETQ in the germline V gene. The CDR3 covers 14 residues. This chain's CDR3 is CASIGQGVYNEQFF. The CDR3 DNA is TGCGCCAGCATTGGACAGGGGGTCTACAATGAGCAGTTCTTC.

The CDR3 region is CASSLGQTNYGYTF. The CDR3 DNA reads as TGTGCCAGCAGTTTAGGGCAGACTAACTATGGCTACACCTTC. V and J are TRBV28 and TRBJ1-2; D unclear. The CDR3 extends over 14 amino acids. CDR1 MDHEN and CDR2 SYDVKM come from the germline V gene. Trimming took 2 bases from V and 0 from J, leaving 7 bases between them.

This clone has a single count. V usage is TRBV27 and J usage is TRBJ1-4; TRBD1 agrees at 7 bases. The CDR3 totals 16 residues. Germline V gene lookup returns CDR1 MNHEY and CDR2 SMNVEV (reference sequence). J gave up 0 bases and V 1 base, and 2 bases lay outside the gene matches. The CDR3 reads CASSLFGTATNEKLFF. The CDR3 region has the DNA TGTGCCAGCAGTTTATTTGGGACAGCAACTAATGAAAAACTGTTTTTT.

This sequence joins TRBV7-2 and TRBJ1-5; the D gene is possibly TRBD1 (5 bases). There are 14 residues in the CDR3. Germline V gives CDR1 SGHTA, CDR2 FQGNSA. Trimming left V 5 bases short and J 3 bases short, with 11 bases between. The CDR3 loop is CASSQAGFNQPQHF. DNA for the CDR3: TGTGCCAGCAGCCAAGCAGGGTTCAATCAGCCCCAGCATTTT.

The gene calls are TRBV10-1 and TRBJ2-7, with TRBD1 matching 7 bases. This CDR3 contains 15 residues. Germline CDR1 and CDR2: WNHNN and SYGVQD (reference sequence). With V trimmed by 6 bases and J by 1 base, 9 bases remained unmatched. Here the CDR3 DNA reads TGCGCCAGCAGATACCGGGACAGCCGATCCTACGAGCAGTACTTC. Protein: CASRYRDSRSYEQYF.

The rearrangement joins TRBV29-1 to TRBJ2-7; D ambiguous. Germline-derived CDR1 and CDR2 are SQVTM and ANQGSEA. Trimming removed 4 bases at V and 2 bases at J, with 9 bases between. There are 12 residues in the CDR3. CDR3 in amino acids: CSVGVTAYEQYF. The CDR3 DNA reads TGCAGCGTTGGAGTCACGGCCTACGAGCAGTACTTC.

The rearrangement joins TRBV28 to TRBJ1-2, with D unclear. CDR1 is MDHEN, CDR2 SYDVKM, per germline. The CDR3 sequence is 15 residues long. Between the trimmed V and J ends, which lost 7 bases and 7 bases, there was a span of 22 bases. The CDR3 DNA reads TGTGCCAGCACCCTGGGAGGGATCGGCTTCTCTGGCTACACCTTC. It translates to CASTLGGIGFSGYTF.

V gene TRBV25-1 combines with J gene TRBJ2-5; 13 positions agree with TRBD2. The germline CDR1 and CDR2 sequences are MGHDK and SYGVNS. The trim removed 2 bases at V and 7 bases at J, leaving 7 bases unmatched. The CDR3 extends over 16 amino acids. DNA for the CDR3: TGTGCCAGCAGTGAAGGGGGGAGACTAGCGGGGGGGACCCAGTACTTC. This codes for CASSEGGRLAGGTQYF.

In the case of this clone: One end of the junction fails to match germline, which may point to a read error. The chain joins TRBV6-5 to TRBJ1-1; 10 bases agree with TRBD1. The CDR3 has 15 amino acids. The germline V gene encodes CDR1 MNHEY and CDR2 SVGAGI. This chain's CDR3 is CAGSRDRGRVTEAFF. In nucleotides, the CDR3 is TGTGCCGGCAGCCGAGACAGGGGGCGAGTCACTGAAGCTTTCTTT.

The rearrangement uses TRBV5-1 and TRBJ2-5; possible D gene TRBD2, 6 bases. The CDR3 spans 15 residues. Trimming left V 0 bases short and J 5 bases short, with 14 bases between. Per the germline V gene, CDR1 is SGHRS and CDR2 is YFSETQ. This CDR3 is CASSLDSGSLETQYF. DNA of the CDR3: TGCGCCAGCAGCTTGGATTCCGGGAGCCTCGAGACCCAGTACTTC.

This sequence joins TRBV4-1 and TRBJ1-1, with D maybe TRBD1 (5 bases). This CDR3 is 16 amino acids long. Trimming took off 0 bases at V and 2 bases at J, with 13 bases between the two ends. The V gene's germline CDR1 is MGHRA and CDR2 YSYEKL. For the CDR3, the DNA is TGCGCCAGCAGCCAAGAGGCAGGGTTTGCTAACACTGAAGCTTTCTTT. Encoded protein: CASSQEAGFANTEAFF.

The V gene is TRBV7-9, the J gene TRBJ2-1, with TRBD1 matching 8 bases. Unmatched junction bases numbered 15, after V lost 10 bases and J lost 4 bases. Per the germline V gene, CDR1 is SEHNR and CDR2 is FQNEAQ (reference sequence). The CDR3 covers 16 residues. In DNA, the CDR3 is TGTGCCACCGCGAAAGCCGGGACAGGACTTTACAATGAGCAGTTCTTC. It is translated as CATAKAGTGLYNEQFF.

The CDR3: CASSQTPSETQYF. The CDR3 DNA sequence: TGTGCCAGCAGCCAAACTCCTAGCGAGACCCAGTACTTC. The chain links TRBV4-2 to TRBJ2-5, with D maybe TRBD2 (5 bases). Germline values: CDR1 LGHNA, CDR2 YNFKEQ. The germline V and J ends were trimmed by 2 bases and 5 bases, with 9 bases remaining between them. The CDR3 has 13 residues.

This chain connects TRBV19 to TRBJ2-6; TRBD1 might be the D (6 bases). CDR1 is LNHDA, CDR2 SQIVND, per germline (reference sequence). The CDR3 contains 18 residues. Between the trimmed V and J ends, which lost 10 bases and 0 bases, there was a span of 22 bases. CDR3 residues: CATRFSGTTFSGANVLTF. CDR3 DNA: TGTGCCACTCGCTTTTCCGGGACAACTTTCTCTGGGGCCAACGTCCTGACTTTC.

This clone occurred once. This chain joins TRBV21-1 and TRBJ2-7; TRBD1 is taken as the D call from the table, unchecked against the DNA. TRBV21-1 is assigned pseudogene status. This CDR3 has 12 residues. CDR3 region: CASSNGQAEQYF. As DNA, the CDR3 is TGTGCCAGCAGCAATGGACAGGCCGAGCAGTACTTC.

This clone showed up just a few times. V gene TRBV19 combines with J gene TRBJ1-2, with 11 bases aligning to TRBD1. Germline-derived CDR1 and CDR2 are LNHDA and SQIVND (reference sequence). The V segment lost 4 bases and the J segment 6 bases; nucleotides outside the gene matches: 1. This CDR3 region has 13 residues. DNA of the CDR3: TGTGCCAGTAGTACGGACAGGGGGCATGGCTACACCTTC. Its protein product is CASSTDRGHGYTF.

CDR3 protein: CAWSGTELSSYEQYF. The CDR3 bases are TGTGCCTGGAGTGGGACAGAACTGTCCTCCTACGAGCAGTACTTC. V usage is TRBV30 and J usage is TRBJ2-7, with D perhaps matching TRBD1 (6 bases). CDR1 and CDR2 from the germline V gene are GTSNPN and SVGIG (reference sequence). With 1 base removed from V and 0 bases from J, the gap between germline ends came to 13 bases. The CDR3 spans 15 residues.

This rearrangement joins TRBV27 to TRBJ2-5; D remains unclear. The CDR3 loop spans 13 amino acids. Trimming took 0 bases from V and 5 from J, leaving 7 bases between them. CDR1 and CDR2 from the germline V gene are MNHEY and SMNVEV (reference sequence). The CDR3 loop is CASSLSQVETQYF. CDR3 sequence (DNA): TGTGCCAGCAGTTTATCGCAGGTGGAGACCCAGTACTTC.

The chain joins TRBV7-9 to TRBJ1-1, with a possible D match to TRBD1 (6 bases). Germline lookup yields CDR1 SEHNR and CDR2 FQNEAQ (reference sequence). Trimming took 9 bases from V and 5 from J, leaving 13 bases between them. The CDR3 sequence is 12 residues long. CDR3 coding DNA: TGTGCCAGTACCCAGGGGTTAACTGAAGCTTTCTTT. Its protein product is CASTQGLTEAFF.

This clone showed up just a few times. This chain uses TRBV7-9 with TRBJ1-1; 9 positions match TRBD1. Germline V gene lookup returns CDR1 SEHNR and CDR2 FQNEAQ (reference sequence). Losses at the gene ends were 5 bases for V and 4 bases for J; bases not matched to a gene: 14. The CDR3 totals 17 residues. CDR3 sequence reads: CASSPGQGSSVGTEAFF. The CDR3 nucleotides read TGTGCCAGCAGCCCGGGACAGGGTAGTAGTGTGGGCACTGAAGCTTTCTTT.

The CDR3 nucleotides are TGTGCCAGCAGCGACTGGACAGGGGACTATGGCTACACCTTC. It is translated as CASSDWTGDYGYTF. This sequence joins TRBV7-2 and TRBJ1-2; 9 bases map to TRBD1. Germline values: CDR1 SGHTA, CDR2 FQGNSA. This CDR3 region has 14 residues. V dropped 5 bases and J dropped 3; count of bases not matched to a gene: 4.

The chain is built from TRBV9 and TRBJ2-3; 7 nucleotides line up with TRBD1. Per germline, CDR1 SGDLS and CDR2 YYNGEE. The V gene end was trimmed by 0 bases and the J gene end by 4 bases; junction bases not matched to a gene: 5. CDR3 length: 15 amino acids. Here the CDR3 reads CASSVATGVADTQYF. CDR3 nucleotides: TGTGCCAGCAGCGTAGCAACAGGGGTAGCAGATACGCAGTATTTT.

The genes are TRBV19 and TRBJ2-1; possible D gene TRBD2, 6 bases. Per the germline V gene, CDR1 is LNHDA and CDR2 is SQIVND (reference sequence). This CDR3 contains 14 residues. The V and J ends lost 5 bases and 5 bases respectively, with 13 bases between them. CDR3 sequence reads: CASSSLAIDNEQFF. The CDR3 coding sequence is TGTGCCAGTAGTTCGCTAGCGATCGACAATGAGCAGTTCTTC.

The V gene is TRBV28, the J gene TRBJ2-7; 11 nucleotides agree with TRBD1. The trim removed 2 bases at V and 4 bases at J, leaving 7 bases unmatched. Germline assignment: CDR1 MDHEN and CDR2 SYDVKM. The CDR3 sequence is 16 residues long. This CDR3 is CASSLRWTGGAYEQYF. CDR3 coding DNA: TGTGCCAGCAGTTTACGCTGGACAGGGGGCGCTTACGAGCAGTACTTC. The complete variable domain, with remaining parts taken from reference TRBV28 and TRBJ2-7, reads DVKVTQSSRYLVKRTGEKVFLECVQDMDHENMFWYRQDPGLGLRLIYFSYDVKMKEKGDIPEGYSVSREKKERFSLILESASTNQTSMYLCASSLRWTGGAYEQYFGPGTRLTVT.

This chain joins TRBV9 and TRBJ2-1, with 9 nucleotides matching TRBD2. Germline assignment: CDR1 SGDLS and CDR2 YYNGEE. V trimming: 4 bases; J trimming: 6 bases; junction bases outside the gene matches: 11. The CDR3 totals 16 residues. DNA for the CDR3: TGTGCCAGCAGCCCCCGGGGTAGCGGGAGTATCAATGAGCAGTTCTTC. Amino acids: CASSPRGSGSINEQFF.

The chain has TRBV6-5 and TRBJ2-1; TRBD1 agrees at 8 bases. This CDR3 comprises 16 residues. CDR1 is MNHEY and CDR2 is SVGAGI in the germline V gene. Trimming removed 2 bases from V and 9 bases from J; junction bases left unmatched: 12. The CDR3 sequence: CASSYVSRGPGSEQFF. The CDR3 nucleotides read TGTGCCAGCAGTTACGTTTCCAGGGGGCCAGGCAGTGAGCAGTTCTTC.

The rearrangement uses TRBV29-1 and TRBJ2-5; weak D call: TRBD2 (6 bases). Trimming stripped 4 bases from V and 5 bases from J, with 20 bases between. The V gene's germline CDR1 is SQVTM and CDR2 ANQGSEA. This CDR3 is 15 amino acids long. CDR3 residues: CSVVKRSSVVETQYF. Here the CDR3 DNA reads TGCAGCGTTGTAAAGCGTTCTAGCGTGGTTGAGACCCAGTACTTC.